The TCR beta chain under discussion was sequenced for a study of tumor-infiltrating lymphocytes in localized non-small cell lung cancer. General observations from the study: TCR sequencing covered a subset of patients with enough tissue.

This clone was counted between two and nine times. Its specificity is not known. Sequencing used immunoSEQ multiplex PCR; TCRdb keeps in-frame clones, though not all of them. The sample lists thousands of clones; 66% were seen once. V was cut by 4 bases and J by 7 bases, with 20 bases left in between. The CDR3 runs to 15 residues. Germline values: CDR1 LGHNA, CDR2 YSLEER. The sample consisted of lung tumor tissue. The chain recombines TRBV4-3 with TRBJ2-7; maybe TRBD2 (6 bases). This clonotype originated in a human donor with non-small cell lung cancer. The CDR3 loop is CASSPTQGLGGEQYF. In DNA, the CDR3 is TGCGCCAGCAGCCCCACGCAGGGCCTCGGGGGAGAGCAGTACTTC.